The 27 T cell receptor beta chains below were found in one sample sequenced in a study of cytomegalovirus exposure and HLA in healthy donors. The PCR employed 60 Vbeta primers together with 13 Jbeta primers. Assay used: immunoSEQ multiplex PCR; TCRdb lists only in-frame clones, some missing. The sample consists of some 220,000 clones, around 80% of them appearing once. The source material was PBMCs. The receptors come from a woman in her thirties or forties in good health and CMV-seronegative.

CDR3 bases: TGTGCCAGCAGACGGACTAGCGGGGGGGATAATACGCAGTATTTT. Residues: CASRRTSGGDNTQYF. V and J are TRBV2 and TRBJ2-3; TRBD2 aligns across 15 bases. The CDR3 spans 15 residues. CDR1 is SNHLY and CDR2 is FYNNEI in the germline V gene. V was clipped by 6 bases and J by 7 bases; unmatched bases: 5.

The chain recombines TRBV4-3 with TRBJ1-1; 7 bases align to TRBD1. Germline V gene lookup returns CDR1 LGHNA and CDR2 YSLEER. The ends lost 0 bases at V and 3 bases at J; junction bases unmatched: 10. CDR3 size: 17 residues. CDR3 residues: CASSQERQGDDYTEAFF. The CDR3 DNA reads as TGCGCCAGCAGCCAAGAACGGCAGGGGGACGATTACACTGAAGCTTTCTTT.

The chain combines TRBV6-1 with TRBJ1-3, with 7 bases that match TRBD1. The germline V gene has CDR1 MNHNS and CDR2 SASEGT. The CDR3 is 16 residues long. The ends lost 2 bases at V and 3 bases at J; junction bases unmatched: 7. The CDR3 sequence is CASSESLGTDGNTIYF. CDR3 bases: TGTGCCAGCAGTGAATCGTTGGGGACAGATGGAAACACCATATATTTT.

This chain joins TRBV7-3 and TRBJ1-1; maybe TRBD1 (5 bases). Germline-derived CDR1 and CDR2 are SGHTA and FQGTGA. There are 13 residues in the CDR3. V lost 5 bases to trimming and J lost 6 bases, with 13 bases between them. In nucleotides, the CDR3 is TGTGCCAGCAGCCTACACTTAGGGGCTGAAGCTTTCTTT. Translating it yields CASSLHLGAEAFF.

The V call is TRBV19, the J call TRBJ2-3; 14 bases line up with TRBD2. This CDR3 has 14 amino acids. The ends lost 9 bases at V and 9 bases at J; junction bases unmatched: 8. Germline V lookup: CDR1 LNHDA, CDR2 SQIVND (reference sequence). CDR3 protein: CASKTSGGVGTQYF. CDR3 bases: TGTGCCAGCAAGACTAGCGGGGGGGTGGGCACGCAGTATTTT.

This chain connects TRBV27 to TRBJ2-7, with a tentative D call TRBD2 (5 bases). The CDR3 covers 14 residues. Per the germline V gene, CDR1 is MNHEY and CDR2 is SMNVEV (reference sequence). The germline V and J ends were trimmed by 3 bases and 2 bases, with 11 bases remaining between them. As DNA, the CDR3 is TGTGCCAGCAGTTTTGCGGGCACCACCTACGAGCAGTACTTC. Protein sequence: CASSFAGTTYEQYF.

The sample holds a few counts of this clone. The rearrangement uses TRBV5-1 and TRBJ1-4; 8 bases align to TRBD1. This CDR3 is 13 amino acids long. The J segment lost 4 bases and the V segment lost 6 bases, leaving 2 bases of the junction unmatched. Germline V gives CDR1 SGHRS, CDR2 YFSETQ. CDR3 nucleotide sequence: TGCGCCAGCACCGGACAGGGTAATGAAAAACTGTTTTTT. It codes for CASTGQGNEKLFF.

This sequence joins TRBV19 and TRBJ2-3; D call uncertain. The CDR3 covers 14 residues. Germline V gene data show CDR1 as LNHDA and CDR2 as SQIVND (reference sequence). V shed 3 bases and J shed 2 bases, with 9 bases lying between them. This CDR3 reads CASSIQIITDTQYF. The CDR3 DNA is TGTGCCAGTAGTATCCAGATTATCACAGATACGCAGTATTTT.

The CDR3 sequence is CASQGTNSYNEQFF. The CDR3 DNA reads TGTGCCAGCCAGGGAACAAACTCCTACAATGAGCAGTTCTTC. The chain couples TRBV6-1 to TRBJ2-1, with D tentatively TRBD1 (5 bases). Germline V gene sequence: CDR1 MNHNS, CDR2 SASEGT. V lost 8 bases, J lost 0 bases, and 11 bases lay in between. CDR3 size: 14 residues.

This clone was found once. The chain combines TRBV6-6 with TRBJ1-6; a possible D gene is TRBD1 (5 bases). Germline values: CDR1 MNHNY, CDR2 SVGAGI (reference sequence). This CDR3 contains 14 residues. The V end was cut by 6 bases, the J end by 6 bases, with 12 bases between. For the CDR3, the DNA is TGTGCCAGCAGGTCCGGGACTGCTAATTCACCCCTCCACTTT. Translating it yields CASRSGTANSPLHF.

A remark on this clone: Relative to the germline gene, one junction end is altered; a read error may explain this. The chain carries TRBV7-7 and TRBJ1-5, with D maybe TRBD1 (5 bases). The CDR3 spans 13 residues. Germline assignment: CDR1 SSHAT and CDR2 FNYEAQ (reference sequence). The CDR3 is CASSFRRDQPQHF. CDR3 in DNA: TGTGCTAGCAGCTTTCGCAGGGATCAGCCCCAGCATTTT.

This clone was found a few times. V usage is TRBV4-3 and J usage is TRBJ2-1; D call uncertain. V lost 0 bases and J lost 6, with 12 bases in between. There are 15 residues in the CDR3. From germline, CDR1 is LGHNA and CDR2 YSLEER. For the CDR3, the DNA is TGCGCCAGCAGCCAAGATCGGTTCGCGTCCAATGAGCAGTTCTTC. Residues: CASSQDRFASNEQFF.

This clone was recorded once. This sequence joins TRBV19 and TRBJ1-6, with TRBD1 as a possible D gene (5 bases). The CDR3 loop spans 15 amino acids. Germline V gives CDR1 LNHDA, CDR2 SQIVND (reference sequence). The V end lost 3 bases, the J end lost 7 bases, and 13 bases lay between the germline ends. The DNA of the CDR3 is TGTGCCAGTAGTATGGAAAGGGGTGTGAATTCACCCCTCCACTTT. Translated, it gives CASSMERGVNSPLHF.

CDR3 bases: TGTGCCAGCAGCCAAGAAGGCAGGGATTACGAGCAGTACTTC. Encoded protein: CASSQEGRDYEQYF. The V gene is TRBV4-2, the J gene TRBJ2-7; D may be TRBD1 (5 bases). Trimming took off 0 bases at V and 4 bases at J, with 10 bases between the two ends. The CDR3 is 14 residues long. Per germline, CDR1 LGHNA and CDR2 YNFKEQ.

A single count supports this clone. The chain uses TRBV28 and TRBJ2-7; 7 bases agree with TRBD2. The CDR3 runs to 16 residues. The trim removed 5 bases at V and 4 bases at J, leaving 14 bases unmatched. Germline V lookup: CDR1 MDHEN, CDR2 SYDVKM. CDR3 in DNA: TGTGCCAGCAGTATCCCGCGTTCTAGCGGACCTTACGAGCAGTACTTC. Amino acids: CASSIPRSSGPYEQYF.

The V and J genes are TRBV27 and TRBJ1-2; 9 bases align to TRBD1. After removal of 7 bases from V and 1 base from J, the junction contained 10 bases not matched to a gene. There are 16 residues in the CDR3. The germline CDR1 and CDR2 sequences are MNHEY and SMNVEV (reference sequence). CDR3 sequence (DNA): TGTGCCAGCAACAAACAGGGGGCGCCCAATAACTATGGCTACACCTTC. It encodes CASNKQGAPNNYGYTF.

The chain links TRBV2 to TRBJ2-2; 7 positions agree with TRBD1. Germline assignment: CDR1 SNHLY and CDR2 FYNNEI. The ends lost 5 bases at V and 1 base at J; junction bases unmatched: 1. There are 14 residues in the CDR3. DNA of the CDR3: TGTGCCAGCAGTCGACAGGGGAACACCGGGGAGCTGTTTTTT. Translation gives CASSRQGNTGELFF.

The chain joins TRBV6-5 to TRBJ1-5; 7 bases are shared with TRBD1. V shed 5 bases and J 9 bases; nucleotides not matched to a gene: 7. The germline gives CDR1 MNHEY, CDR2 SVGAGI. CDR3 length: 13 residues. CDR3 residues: CASSRQGLGPQHF. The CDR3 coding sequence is TGTGCCAGCAGTAGACAGGGATTAGGGCCCCAGCATTTT.

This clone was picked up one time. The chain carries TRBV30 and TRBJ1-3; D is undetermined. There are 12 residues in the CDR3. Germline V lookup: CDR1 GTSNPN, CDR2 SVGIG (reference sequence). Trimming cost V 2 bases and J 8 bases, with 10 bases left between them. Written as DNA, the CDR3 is TGTGCCTGGAGTCCTTTGAGAGACACCATATATTTT. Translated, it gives CAWSPLRDTIYF.

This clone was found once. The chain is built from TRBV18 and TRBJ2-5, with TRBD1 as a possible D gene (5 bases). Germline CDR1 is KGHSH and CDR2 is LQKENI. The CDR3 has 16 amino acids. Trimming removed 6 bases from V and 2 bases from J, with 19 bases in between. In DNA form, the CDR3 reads TGTGCCAGCTCGCCGCGGCTACAGGCGATACAAGAGACCCAGTACTTC. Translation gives CASSPRLQAIQETQYF.

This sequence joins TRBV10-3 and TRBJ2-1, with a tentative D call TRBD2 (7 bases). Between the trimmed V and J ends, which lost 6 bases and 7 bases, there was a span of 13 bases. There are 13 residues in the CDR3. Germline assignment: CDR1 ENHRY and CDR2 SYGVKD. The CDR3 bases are TGTGCCATCAGCGGGGGGCCGTCTAATGAGCAGTTCTTC. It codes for CAISGGPSNEQFF.

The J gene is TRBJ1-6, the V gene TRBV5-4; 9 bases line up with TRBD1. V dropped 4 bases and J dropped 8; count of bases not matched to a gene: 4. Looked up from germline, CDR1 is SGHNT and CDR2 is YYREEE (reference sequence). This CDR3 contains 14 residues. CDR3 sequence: CASSTDRGYSPLHF. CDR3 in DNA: TGTGCCAGCAGCACAGACAGGGGGTATTCACCCCTCCACTTT.

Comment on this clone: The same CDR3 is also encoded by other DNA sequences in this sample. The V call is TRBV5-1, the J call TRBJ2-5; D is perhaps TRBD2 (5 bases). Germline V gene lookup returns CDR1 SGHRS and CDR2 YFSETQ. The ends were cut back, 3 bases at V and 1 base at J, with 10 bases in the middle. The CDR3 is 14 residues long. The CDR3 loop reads CASSSGGSQETQYF. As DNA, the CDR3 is TGCGCCAGCAGCTCTGGAGGATCCCAAGAGACCCAGTACTTC.

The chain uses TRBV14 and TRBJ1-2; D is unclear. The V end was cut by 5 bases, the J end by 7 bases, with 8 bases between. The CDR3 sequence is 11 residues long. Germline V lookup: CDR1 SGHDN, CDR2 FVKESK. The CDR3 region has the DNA TGTGCCAGCAGCGAGGGTTTTGGCTACACCTTC. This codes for CASSEGFGYTF.

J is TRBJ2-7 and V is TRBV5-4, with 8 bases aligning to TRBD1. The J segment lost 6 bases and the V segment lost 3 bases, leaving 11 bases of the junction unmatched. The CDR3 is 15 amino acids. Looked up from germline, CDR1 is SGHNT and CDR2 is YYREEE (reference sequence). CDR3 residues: CASSSARGQGGEQYF. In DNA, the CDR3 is TGTGCCAGCAGCTCCGCCCGAGGACAGGGAGGCGAGCAGTACTTC.

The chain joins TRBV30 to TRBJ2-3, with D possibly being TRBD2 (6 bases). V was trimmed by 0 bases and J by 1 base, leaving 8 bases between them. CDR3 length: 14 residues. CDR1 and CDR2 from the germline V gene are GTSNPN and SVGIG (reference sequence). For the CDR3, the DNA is TGTGCCTGGAGTGTATCGGGGGGCACAGATACGCAGTATTTT. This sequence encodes CAWSVSGGTDTQYF. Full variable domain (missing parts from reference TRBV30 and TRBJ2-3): SQTIHQWPATLVQPVGSPLSLECTVEGTSNPNLYWYRQAAGRGLQLLFYSVGIGQISSEVPQNLSASRPQDRQFILSSKKLLLSDSGFYLCAWSVSGGTDTQYFGPGTRLTVL.

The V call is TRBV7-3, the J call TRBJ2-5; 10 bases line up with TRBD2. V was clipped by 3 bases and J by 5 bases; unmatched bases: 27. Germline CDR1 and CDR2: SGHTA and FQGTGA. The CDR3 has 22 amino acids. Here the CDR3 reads CASSFWRDGIAGGLAKSETQYF. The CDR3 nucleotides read TGTGCCAGCAGCTTTTGGCGTGACGGGATAGCGGGGGGATTGGCGAAGTCGGAGACCCAGTACTTC.